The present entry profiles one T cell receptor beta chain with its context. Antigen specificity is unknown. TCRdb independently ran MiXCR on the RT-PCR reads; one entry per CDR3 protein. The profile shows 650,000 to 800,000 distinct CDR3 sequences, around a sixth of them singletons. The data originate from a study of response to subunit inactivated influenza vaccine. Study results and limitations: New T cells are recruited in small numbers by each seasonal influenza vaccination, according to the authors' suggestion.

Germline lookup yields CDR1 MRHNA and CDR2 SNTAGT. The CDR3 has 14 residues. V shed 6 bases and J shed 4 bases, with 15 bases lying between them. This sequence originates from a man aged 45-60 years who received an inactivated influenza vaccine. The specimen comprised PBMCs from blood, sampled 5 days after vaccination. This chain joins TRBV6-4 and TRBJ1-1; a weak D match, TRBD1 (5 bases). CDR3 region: CASRPGTASTEAFF. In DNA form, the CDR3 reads TGTGCCAGCAGGCCCGGGACGGCGTCCACTGAAGCTTTCTTT.